Each of the 4 T cell receptor beta chains below was sequenced from the same sample in a study of blood T cell repertoires in COVID-19. TCRdb's copy holds only in-frame clones and misses some; the assay was immunoSEQ multiplex PCR. The sample contains 85,000 to 130,000 clones, more than 75% of which appear only once. The sample comprised peripheral blood. The receptors here all came from a man in his 60s with acute or convalescent COVID-19.

The V and J genes are TRBV19 and TRBJ2-2; tentatively, D is TRBD2 (5 bases). Germline assignment: CDR1 LNHDA and CDR2 SQIVND (reference sequence). Trimming stripped 4 bases from V and 7 bases from J, with 16 bases between. This CDR3 spans 15 amino acids. The CDR3 DNA is TGTGCCAGTAGTAGTCAAGAGGGATACAACGGGGAGCTGTTTTTT. Translated, it gives CASSSQEGYNGELFF.

The J gene is TRBJ1-1, the V gene TRBV11-2; D is ambiguous. The CDR3 totals 15 residues. The V and J ends lost 0 bases and 10 bases respectively, with 18 bases between them. The germline gives CDR1 SGHAT, CDR2 FQNNGV. This CDR3 reads CASSLEGLHLSIAFF. As DNA, the CDR3 is TGTGCCAGCAGCTTAGAAGGACTTCATCTTTCTATAGCTTTCTTT. The full variable domain, with the rest looked up from reference TRBV11-2 and TRBJ1-1, is EAGVAQSPRYKIIEKRQSVAFWCNPISGHATLYWYQQILGQGPKLLIQFQNNGVVDDSQLPKDRFSAERLKGVDSTLKIQPAKLEDSAVYLCASSLEGLHLSIAFFGQGTRLTVV.

The V and J genes are TRBV6-5 and TRBJ2-5, with D uncertain. Per the germline V gene, CDR1 is MNHEY and CDR2 is SVGAGI. The length of the CDR3 is 16 residues. V gave up 0 bases and J gave up 1 base, with 12 bases separating them. CDR3 amino acids: CASSYSYRQIQETQYF. DNA for the CDR3: TGTGCCAGCAGTTACTCATATCGCCAGATCCAAGAGACCCAGTACTTC.

This chain links TRBV5-4 with TRBJ1-6; D may be TRBD1 (6 bases). Germline values: CDR1 SGHNT, CDR2 YYREEE (reference sequence). Trimming shortened V by 5 bases and J by 0 bases, and 15 bases separated the two germline ends. The CDR3 consists of 17 residues. The CDR3 loop reads CASSDRPMYSYNSPLHF. DNA for the CDR3: TGTGCCAGCAGTGACAGGCCCATGTACTCCTATAATTCACCCCTCCACTTT.